These T cell receptor beta chains were read from a single sample in a study of T-cell reconstitution after alpha-beta-depleted transplantation in children. TCRdb called the PCR reads again in MiXCR, with one record for every CDR3 protein. The sample has over 200,000 distinct CDR3 sequences, 9.5% to 13% seen once. The sequencing here drew on PBMCs, taken before TCRalphabeta/CD19-depleted stem cell transplant. The receptor set was obtained from a child younger than two with acute myeloid leukemia, due to receive a stem cell transplant. Both conserved end residues are part of each CDR3. The D gene is left open where the match is weak. Some rows mark clone size as missing; the rest say once, few, many or name a class of expanded clone.

cdr3_length: 15
j_call: TRBJ2-3
clone_size: many
v_call: TRBV18
d_call: NA
cdr3_nt: TGTGCCAGCTCACCACCGTGGACAAGCACAGATACGCAGTATTTT
cdr3_aa: CASSPPWTSTDTQYF

cdr3_length: 20
j_call: TRBJ2-4
clone_size: many
v_call: TRBV12-3/TRBV12-4
d_call: TRBD1
cdr3_nt: TGTGCCAGCAGTTTAGGGGGACAGGGGGCTCCTAGCGGAACCAAAAACATTCAGTACTTC
cdr3_aa: CASSLGGQGAPSGTKNIQYF

cdr3_length: 14
j_call: TRBJ1-2
clone_size: few
v_call: TRBV5-4
d_call: NA
cdr3_nt: TGTGCCAGCAGCTTGGACAGTTTAAACTATGGCTACACCTTC
cdr3_aa: CASSLDSLNYGYTF

cdr3_length: 14
j_call: TRBJ2-3
clone_size: many
v_call: TRBV20-1
d_call: NA
cdr3_nt: TGCAGTGCCCAGACAGGAACTAGCACAGATACGCAGTATTTT
cdr3_aa: CSAQTGTSTDTQYF

cdr3_length: 11
j_call: TRBJ2-7
clone_size: many
v_call: TRBV3-1
d_call: NA
cdr3_nt: TGTGCCAGCAGCGGGAACTACGAGCAGTACTTC
cdr3_aa: CASSGNYEQYF

cdr3_length: 12
j_call: TRBJ2-5
clone_size: many
v_call: TRBV29-1
d_call: TRBD1
cdr3_nt: TGCAGCGTTGCCACAGGGGGGGAGACCCAGTACTTC
cdr3_aa: CSVATGGETQYF

cdr3_length: 16
j_call: TRBJ2-2
clone_size: many
v_call: TRBV5-1
d_call: TRBD2
cdr3_nt: TGCGCCAGCAGCCTTCCTAGCGGGAGGGCCACCGGGGAGCTGTTTTTT
cdr3_aa: CASSLPSGRATGELFF

cdr3_length: 15
j_call: TRBJ2-7
clone_size: many
v_call: TRBV11-3
d_call: TRBD2
cdr3_nt: TGTGCCAGCAGCTTTTGGGCTAGCGGGACCTACGAGCAGTACTTC
cdr3_aa: CASSFWASGTYEQYF

cdr3_length: 14
j_call: TRBJ2-1
clone_size: NA
v_call: TRBV6-1
d_call: TRBD1
cdr3_nt: TGTGCCACTCTCCGGGACAGGCTCTACAATGAGCAGTTCTTC
cdr3_aa: CATLRDRLYNEQFF

cdr3_length: 12
j_call: TRBJ2-7
clone_size: many
v_call: TRBV28
d_call: NA
cdr3_nt: TGTGCCAGCAGCTATGCCCGGTACGAGCAGTACTTC
cdr3_aa: CASSYARYEQYF

cdr3_length: 16
j_call: TRBJ1-2
clone_size: many
v_call: TRBV7-2
d_call: NA
cdr3_nt: TGTGCCAGCAGACTAACCGCCGGGGACCGAAGCTATGGCTACACCTTC
cdr3_aa: CASRLTAGDRSYGYTF

cdr3_length: 14
j_call: TRBJ2-5
clone_size: many
v_call: TRBV5-1
d_call: NA
cdr3_nt: TGCGCCAGCAGCTTGGGCCCGGGACAAGAGACCCAGTACTTC
cdr3_aa: CASSLGPGQETQYF

cdr3_length: 13
j_call: TRBJ2-7
clone_size: many
v_call: TRBV29-1
d_call: TRBD1
cdr3_nt: TGCAGCGTTGAAGGACAGGGTCGCTACGAGCAGTACTTC
cdr3_aa: CSVEGQGRYEQYF

cdr3_length: 16
j_call: TRBJ1-2
clone_size: many
v_call: TRBV20-1
d_call: TRBD1
cdr3_nt: TGCAGTGCTAGAGAACAAAACAGGGGGTCTAACTATGGCTACACCTTC
cdr3_aa: CSAREQNRGSNYGYTF

cdr3_length: 16
j_call: TRBJ2-2
clone_size: many
v_call: TRBV6-2/TRBV6-3
d_call: NA
cdr3_nt: TGTGCCAGCAGTTACTCGAGCACGGCGAACACCGGGGAGCTGTTTTTT
cdr3_aa: CASSYSSTANTGELFF

cdr3_length: 17
j_call: TRBJ2-7
clone_size: many
v_call: TRBV19
d_call: TRBD2
cdr3_nt: TGTGCCAGTAGTATAGATAGCACTAGCGGTACACCCTACGAGCAGTACTTC
cdr3_aa: CASSIDSTSGTPYEQYF

cdr3_length: 14
j_call: TRBJ2-3
clone_size: many
v_call: TRBV12-3/TRBV12-4
d_call: TRBD2
cdr3_nt: TGTGCCACGGCTAGCGGGGAAAGCACAGATACGCAGTATTTT
cdr3_aa: CATASGESTDTQYF

cdr3_length: 14
j_call: TRBJ2-1
clone_size: many
v_call: TRBV12-3/TRBV12-4
d_call: NA
cdr3_nt: TGTGCCAGCAGTTCCCCGACAGTGCCGAATGAGCAGTTCTTC
cdr3_aa: CASSSPTVPNEQFF

cdr3_length: 15
j_call: TRBJ2-1
clone_size: NA
v_call: TRBV5-5
d_call: TRBD1
cdr3_nt: TGTGCCAGCAGCATGGGACAGGGCTCCTACAATGAGCAGTTCTTC
cdr3_aa: CASSMGQGSYNEQFF

cdr3_length: 14
j_call: TRBJ1-6
clone_size: many
v_call: TRBV3-1
d_call: TRBD1
cdr3_nt: TGTGCCAGCAGCCAAGAACAGGGGAATTCACCCCTCCACTTT
cdr3_aa: CASSQEQGNSPLHF

cdr3_length: 14
j_call: TRBJ1-1
clone_size: many
v_call: TRBV5-1
d_call: NA
cdr3_nt: TGCGCCAGCAGTAACAGCAAGATGAACACTGAAGCTTTCTTT
cdr3_aa: CASSNSKMNTEAFF

cdr3_length: 12
j_call: TRBJ1-2
clone_size: many
v_call: TRBV12-3/TRBV12-4
d_call: TRBD1
cdr3_nt: TGTGCCAGCAGTGACAGGGTCTATGGCTACACCTTC
cdr3_aa: CASSDRVYGYTF

cdr3_length: 15
j_call: TRBJ2-3
clone_size: many
v_call: TRBV6-1
d_call: TRBD1
cdr3_nt: TGTGCCAGCAGTGACAGACAGGGTACGACAGATACGCAGTATTTT
cdr3_aa: CASSDRQGTTDTQYF

cdr3_length: 14
j_call: TRBJ2-2
clone_size: many
v_call: TRBV12-3/TRBV12-4
d_call: NA
cdr3_nt: TGTGCCAGCAGTTTCTGGCTAGGCACCGGGGAGCTGTTTTTT
cdr3_aa: CASSFWLGTGELFF

cdr3_length: 14
j_call: TRBJ2-7
clone_size: many
v_call: TRBV5-4
d_call: NA
cdr3_nt: TGTGCCAGCAGCTTCAGGGGCAGCACCTACGAGCAGTACTTC
cdr3_aa: CASSFRGSTYEQYF

cdr3_length: 15
j_call: TRBJ1-2
clone_size: many
v_call: TRBV28
d_call: NA
cdr3_nt: TGTGCCAGCAGTCTATTCACAGGGAGGGGGTATGGCTACACCTTC
cdr3_aa: CASSLFTGRGYGYTF

cdr3_length: 15
j_call: TRBJ2-1
clone_size: many
v_call: TRBV5-1
d_call: TRBD2
cdr3_nt: TGCGCCAGCAGCTCGGGACTAGCGGGCTACAATGAGCAGTTCTTC
cdr3_aa: CASSSGLAGYNEQFF

cdr3_length: 11
j_call: TRBJ1-1
clone_size: many
v_call: TRBV12-3/TRBV12-4
d_call: NA
cdr3_nt: TGTGCCAGCAGCCTCTCGGCTGAAGCTTTCTTT
cdr3_aa: CASSLSAEAFF

cdr3_length: 17
j_call: TRBJ2-5
clone_size: many
v_call: TRBV10-3
d_call: TRBD2
cdr3_nt: TGTGCCATCAGTGATAGGACTAGCGGGAGTGGGATAGAGACCCAGTACTTC
cdr3_aa: CAISDRTSGSGIETQYF

cdr3_length: 14
j_call: TRBJ2-1
clone_size: NA
v_call: TRBV7-9
d_call: NA
cdr3_nt: TGTGCCAGCAGCTTCGTAGCGTACCGCCATGAGCAGTTCTTC
cdr3_aa: CASSFVAYRHEQFF

cdr3_length: 13
j_call: TRBJ2-1
clone_size: many
v_call: TRBV21-1
d_call: NA
cdr3_nt: TGTGCCAGTCCTCGACGGGTGTACAATGAGCAGTTCTTC
cdr3_aa: CASPRRVYNEQFF

cdr3_length: 15
j_call: TRBJ1-2
clone_size: many
v_call: TRBV20-1
d_call: NA
cdr3_nt: TGCAGTGCTAGTGTGACCGGGATCCTTTCAGGTGGCTACACCTTC
cdr3_aa: CSASVTGILSGGYTF

cdr3_length: 14
j_call: TRBJ1-4
clone_size: many
v_call: TRBV28
d_call: TRBD1
cdr3_nt: TGTGCCAGCAGCCCAACAGGGGAAGAGGAAAAACTGTTTTTT
cdr3_aa: CASSPTGEEEKLFF

cdr3_length: 13
j_call: TRBJ1-2
clone_size: NA
v_call: TRBV7-9
d_call: NA
cdr3_nt: TGTGCCAGCAGCTTCGAAGACAACTATGGCTACACCTTC
cdr3_aa: CASSFEDNYGYTF

cdr3_length: 12
j_call: TRBJ2-4
clone_size: many
v_call: TRBV28
d_call: NA
cdr3_nt: TGTGCCAGCAGTTTACGACTAAACATTCAGTACTTC
cdr3_aa: CASSLRLNIQYF

cdr3_length: 14
j_call: TRBJ2-1
clone_size: NA
v_call: TRBV11-2
d_call: TRBD2
cdr3_nt: TGTACCAGCAGCTTTAGACTAGCCGGAAATGAGCAGTTCTTC
cdr3_aa: CTSSFRLAGNEQFF

cdr3_length: 14
j_call: TRBJ1-1
clone_size: NA
v_call: TRBV5-1
d_call: NA
cdr3_nt: TGCGCCAGCAGCCACGGGACCACGGACACTGAAGCTTTCTTT
cdr3_aa: CASSHGTTDTEAFF

cdr3_length: 15
j_call: TRBJ2-5
clone_size: few
v_call: TRBV7-2
d_call: TRBD2
cdr3_nt: TGTGCCAGCAGCTTTGTGGCGGGGGGCCAAGAGACCCAGTACTTC
cdr3_aa: CASSFVAGGQETQYF

cdr3_length: 19
j_call: TRBJ2-1
clone_size: many
v_call: TRBV7-6
d_call: TRBD2
cdr3_nt: TGTGCCAGCAGTCCTTCGCTAGGACTGGCTCGTCGGGGGGATAATGAGCAGTTCTTC
cdr3_aa: CASSPSLGLARRGDNEQFF

cdr3_length: 14
j_call: TRBJ2-1
clone_size: many
v_call: TRBV5-1
d_call: NA
cdr3_nt: TGCGCCAGCAGCTTGGAAGAGGGTGGCAATGAGCAGTTCTTC
cdr3_aa: CASSLEEGGNEQFF

cdr3_length: 13
j_call: TRBJ2-1
clone_size: many
v_call: TRBV24-1
d_call: NA
cdr3_nt: TGTGCCACCAGTGATTTTTCTGAGGGTGAGCAGTTCTTC
cdr3_aa: CATSDFSEGEQFF

cdr3_length: 16
j_call: TRBJ2-7
clone_size: many
v_call: TRBV19
d_call: NA
cdr3_nt: TGTGCCAGTAGTATTTCGGAGACAGCCTTTTCCTACGAGCAGTACTTC
cdr3_aa: CASSISETAFSYEQYF

cdr3_length: 13
j_call: TRBJ2-7
clone_size: NA
v_call: TRBV11-3
d_call: TRBD2
cdr3_nt: TGTGCCAGCAGCCGGGGAGGGCTCGACGAGCAGTACTTC
cdr3_aa: CASSRGGLDEQYF

cdr3_length: 14
j_call: TRBJ2-7
clone_size: many
v_call: TRBV3-1
d_call: NA
cdr3_nt: TGTGCCAGCACCCAAGCCCCAGGTACCTACGAGCAGTACTTC
cdr3_aa: CASTQAPGTYEQYF

cdr3_length: 14
j_call: TRBJ2-7
clone_size: many
v_call: TRBV9
d_call: TRBD1
cdr3_nt: TGTGCCAGCAGCGTAGTAGGACAGGGGGCCGAGCAGTACTTC
cdr3_aa: CASSVVGQGAEQYF

cdr3_length: 17
j_call: TRBJ2-1
clone_size: many
v_call: TRBV6-2/TRBV6-3
d_call: NA
cdr3_nt: TGTGCCAGCCGCCCCTCTTCCGGAAGCCTCTCCTACAATGAGCAGTTCTTC
cdr3_aa: CASRPSSGSLSYNEQFF

cdr3_length: 14
j_call: TRBJ1-5
clone_size: many
v_call: TRBV5-1
d_call: TRBD1
cdr3_nt: TGCGCCAGCAGACCCGGGACAGAGTATCAGCCCCAGCATTTT
cdr3_aa: CASRPGTEYQPQHF

cdr3_length: 24
j_call: TRBJ1-4
clone_size: NA
v_call: TRBV6-4
d_call: NA
cdr3_nt: TGTGCTCAGCAGAGACTGGGGGGTTTTGAAGTGGCCCTGGGAGGCTGTGCAACTAATGAAAAACTGTTTTTT
cdr3_aa: CAQQRLGGFEVALGGCATNEKLFF

cdr3_length: 9
j_call: TRBJ2-5
clone_size: many
v_call: TRBV20-1
d_call: NA
cdr3_nt: TGCAGTGATCAAGAGACCCAGTACTTC
cdr3_aa: CSDQETQYF

cdr3_length: 17
j_call: TRBJ2-1
clone_size: NA
v_call: TRBV18
d_call: NA
cdr3_nt: TGTGCCAGCTCACCCATTTACCTCCTAGCCTTCTACAATGAGCAGTTCTTC
cdr3_aa: CASSPIYLLAFYNEQFF

cdr3_length: 15
j_call: TRBJ2-3
clone_size: NA
v_call: TRBV20-1
d_call: TRBD2
cdr3_nt: TGCAGTGCAGCCAGCGGGAGGACGAGCACAGATACGCAGTATTTT
cdr3_aa: CSAASGRTSTDTQYF

cdr3_length: 15
j_call: TRBJ2-2
clone_size: NA
v_call: TRBV4-2
d_call: NA
cdr3_nt: TGTGCCAGCAGCCCCCCCCGGGGGAACACCGGGGAGCTGTTTTTT
cdr3_aa: CASSPPRGNTGELFF

cdr3_length: 15
j_call: TRBJ2-1
clone_size: many
v_call: TRBV7-2
d_call: TRBD2
cdr3_nt: TGTGCCAGCAGCCGGACTAGCGGGAGGCACAATGAGCAGTTCTTC
cdr3_aa: CASSRTSGRHNEQFF

cdr3_length: 16
j_call: TRBJ2-6
clone_size: few
v_call: TRBV10-2
d_call: NA
cdr3_nt: TGCGCCAGCAGAGACAGCGTTCGCTCTGGGGCCAACGTCCTGACTTTC
cdr3_aa: CASRDSVRSGANVLTF

cdr3_length: 13
j_call: TRBJ1-4
clone_size: many
v_call: TRBV20-1
d_call: TRBD1
cdr3_nt: TGCAGTGCTAGAGGACAGGGGGCGGAAAAACTGTTTTTT
cdr3_aa: CSARGQGAEKLFF

cdr3_length: 16
j_call: TRBJ1-1
clone_size: many
v_call: TRBV5-5
d_call: NA
cdr3_nt: TGTGCCAGCAGCTTGGGGGCGGGACATTTGAACACTGAAGCTTTCTTT
cdr3_aa: CASSLGAGHLNTEAFF

cdr3_length: 15
j_call: TRBJ1-2
clone_size: NA
v_call: TRBV6-1
d_call: NA
cdr3_nt: TGTGCCAGCAGTCCCCGCCAGAGCAATTTTTGTGGCTACACCTTC
cdr3_aa: CASSPRQSNFCGYTF